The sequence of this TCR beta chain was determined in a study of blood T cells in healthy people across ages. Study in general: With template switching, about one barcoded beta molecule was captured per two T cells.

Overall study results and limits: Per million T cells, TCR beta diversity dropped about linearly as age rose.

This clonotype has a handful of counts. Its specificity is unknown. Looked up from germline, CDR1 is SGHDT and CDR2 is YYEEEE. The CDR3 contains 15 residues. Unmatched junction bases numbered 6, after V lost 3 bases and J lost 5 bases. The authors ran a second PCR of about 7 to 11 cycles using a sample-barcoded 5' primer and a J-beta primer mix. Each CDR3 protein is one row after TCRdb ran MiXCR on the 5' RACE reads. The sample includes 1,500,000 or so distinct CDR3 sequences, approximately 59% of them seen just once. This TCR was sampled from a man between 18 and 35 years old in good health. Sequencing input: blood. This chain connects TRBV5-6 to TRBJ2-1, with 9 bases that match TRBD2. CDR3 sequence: CASSYSGSGDNEQFF. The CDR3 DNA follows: TGTGCCAGCAGCTATAGCGGGAGCGGGGACAATGAGCAGTTCTTC. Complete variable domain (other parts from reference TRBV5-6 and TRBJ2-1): DAGVTQSPTHLIKTRGQQVTLRCSPKSGHDTVSWYQQALGQGPQFIFQYYEEEERQRGNFPDRFSGHQFPNYSSELNVNALLLGDSALYLCASSYSGSGDNEQFFGPGTRLTVL.